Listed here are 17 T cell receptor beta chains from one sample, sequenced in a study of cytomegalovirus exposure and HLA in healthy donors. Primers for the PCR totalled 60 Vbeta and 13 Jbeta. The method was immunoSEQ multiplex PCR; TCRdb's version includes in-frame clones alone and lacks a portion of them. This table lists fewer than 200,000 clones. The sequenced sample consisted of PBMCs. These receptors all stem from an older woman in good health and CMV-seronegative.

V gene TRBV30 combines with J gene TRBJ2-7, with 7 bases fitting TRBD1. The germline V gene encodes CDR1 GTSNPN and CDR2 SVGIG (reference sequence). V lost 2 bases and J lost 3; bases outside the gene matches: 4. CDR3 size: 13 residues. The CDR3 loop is CAWSKGASYEQYF. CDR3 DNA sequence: TGTGCCTGGAGTAAGGGGGCGAGCTACGAGCAGTACTTC. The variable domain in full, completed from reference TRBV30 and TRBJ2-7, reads SQTIHQWPATLVQPVGSPLSLECTVEGTSNPNLYWYRQAAGRGLQLLFYSVGIGQISSEVPQNLSASRPQDRQFILSSKKLLLSDSGFYLCAWSKGASYEQYFGPGTRLTVT.

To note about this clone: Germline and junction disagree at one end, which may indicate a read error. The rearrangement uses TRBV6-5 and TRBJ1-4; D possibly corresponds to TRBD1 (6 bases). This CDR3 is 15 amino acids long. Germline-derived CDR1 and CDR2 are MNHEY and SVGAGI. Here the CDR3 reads CASSYSGATNEKLFF. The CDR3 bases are TGTGCCAGCAGTTACTCGGGGGCAACCAATGAAAAACTGTTTTTT.

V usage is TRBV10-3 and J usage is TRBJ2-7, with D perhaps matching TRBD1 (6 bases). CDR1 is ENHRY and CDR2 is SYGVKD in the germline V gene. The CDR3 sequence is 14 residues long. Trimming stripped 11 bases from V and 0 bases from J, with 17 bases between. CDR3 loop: CASKSGTNSYEQYF. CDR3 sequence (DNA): TGTGCCTCCAAATCAGGGACAAACTCCTACGAGCAGTACTTC.

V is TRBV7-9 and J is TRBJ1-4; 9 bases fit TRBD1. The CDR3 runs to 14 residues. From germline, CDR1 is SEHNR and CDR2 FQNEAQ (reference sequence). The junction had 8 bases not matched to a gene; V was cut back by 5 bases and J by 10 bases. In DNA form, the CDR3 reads TGTGCCAGCAGCGCCCCGGGACAGGGACGAAAACTGTTTTTT. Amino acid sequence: CASSAPGQGRKLFF.

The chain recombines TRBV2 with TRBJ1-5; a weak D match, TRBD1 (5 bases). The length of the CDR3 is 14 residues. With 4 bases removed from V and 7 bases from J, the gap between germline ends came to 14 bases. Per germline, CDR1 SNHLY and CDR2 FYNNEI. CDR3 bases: TGTGCCAGCAGTGGGCTGACAGAAGAGCAGCCCCAGCATTTT. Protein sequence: CASSGLTEEQPQHF.

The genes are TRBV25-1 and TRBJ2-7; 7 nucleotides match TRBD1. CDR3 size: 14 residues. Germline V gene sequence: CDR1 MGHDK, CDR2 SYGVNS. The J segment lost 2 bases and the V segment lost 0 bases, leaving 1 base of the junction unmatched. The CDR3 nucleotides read TGTGCCAGCAGTGAATACGGACAGGCCTACGAGCAGTACTTC. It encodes CASSEYGQAYEQYF.

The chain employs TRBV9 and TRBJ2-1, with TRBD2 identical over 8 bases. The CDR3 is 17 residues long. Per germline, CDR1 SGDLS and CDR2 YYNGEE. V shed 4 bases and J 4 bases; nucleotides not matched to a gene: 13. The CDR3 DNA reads TGTGCCAGCAGCCCGAGGGGCGGGGGGCCCTTATACAATGAGCAGTTCTTC. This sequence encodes CASSPRGGGPLYNEQFF.

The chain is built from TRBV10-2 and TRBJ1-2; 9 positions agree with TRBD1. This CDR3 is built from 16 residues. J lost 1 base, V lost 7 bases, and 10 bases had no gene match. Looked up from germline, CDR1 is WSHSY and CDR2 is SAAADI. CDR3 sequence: CASNPGQGPLNYGYTF. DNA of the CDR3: TGCGCCAGCAATCCGGGACAGGGCCCCCTTAACTATGGCTACACCTTC.

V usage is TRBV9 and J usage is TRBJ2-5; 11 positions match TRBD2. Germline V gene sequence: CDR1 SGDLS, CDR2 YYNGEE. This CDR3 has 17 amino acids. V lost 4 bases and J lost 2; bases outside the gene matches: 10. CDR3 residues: CASSHNPTSGEQETQYF. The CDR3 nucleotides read TGTGCCAGCAGCCATAACCCGACTAGCGGGGAACAAGAGACCCAGTACTTC.

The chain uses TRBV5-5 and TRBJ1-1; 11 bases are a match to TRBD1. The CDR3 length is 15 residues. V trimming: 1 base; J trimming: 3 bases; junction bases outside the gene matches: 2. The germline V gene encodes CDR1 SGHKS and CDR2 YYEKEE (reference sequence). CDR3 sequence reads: CASSLWGQGDTEAFF. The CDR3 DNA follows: TGTGCCAGCAGCTTGTGGGGACAGGGGGACACTGAAGCTTTCTTT.

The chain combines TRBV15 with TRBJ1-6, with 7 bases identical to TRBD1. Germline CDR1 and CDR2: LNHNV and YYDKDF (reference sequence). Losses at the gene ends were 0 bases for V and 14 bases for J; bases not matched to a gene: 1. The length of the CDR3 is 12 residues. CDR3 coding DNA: TGTGCCACCAGCAGAGACACAGGGGCCCTCCACTTT. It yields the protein CATSRDTGALHF. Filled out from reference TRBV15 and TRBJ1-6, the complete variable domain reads DAMVIQNPRYQVTQFGKPVTLSCSQTLNHNVMYWYQQKSSQAPKLLFHYYDKDFNNEADTPDNFQSRRPNTSFCFLDIRSPGLGDTAMYLCATSRDTGALHFGNGTRLTVT.

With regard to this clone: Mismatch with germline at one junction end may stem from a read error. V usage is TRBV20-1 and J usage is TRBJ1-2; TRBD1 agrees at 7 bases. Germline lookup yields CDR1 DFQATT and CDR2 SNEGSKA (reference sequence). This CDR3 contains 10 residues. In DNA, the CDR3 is TGCAGTGCTGCAGACAGGGAGTCTGCCTTC. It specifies CSAADRESAF.

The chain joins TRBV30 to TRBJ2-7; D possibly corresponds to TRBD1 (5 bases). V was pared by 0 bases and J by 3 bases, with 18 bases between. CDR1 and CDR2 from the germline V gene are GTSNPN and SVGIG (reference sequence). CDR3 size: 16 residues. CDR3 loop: CAWSVGPRTPNYEQYF. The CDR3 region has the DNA TGTGCCTGGAGTGTAGGTCCCCGGACACCTAACTACGAGCAGTACTTC.

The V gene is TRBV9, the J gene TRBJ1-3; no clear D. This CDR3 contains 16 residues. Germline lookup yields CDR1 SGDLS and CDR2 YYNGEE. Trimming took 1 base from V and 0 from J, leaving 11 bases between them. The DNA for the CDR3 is TGTGCCAGCAGCGTACTCCCGGGGAACTCTGGAAACACCATATATTTT. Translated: CASSVLPGNSGNTIYF.

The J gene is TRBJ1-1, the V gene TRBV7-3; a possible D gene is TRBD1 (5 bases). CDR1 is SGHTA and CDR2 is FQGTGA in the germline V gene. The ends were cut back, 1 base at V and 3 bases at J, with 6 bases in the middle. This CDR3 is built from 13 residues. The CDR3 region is CASSLRDYTEAFF. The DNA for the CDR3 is TGTGCCAGCAGCTTAAGGGACTACACTGAAGCTTTCTTT. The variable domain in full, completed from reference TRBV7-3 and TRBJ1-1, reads GAGVSQTPSNKVTEKGKYVELRCDPISGHTALYWYRQSLGQGPEFLIYFQGTGAADDSGLPNDRFFAVRPEGSVSTLKIQRTERGDSAVYLCASSLRDYTEAFFGQGTRLTVV.

The CDR3 nucleotides read TGTGCTGGTGGGAGGGCCGGGGGGAATGAGCAGTTCTTC. Protein product: CAGGRAGGNEQFF. The chain employs TRBV30 and TRBJ2-1, with 7 positions matching TRBD2. Germline-derived CDR1 and CDR2 are GTSNPN and SVGIG (reference sequence). This CDR3 is built from 13 residues. Filled out from reference TRBV30 and TRBJ2-1, the complete variable domain reads SQTIHQWPATLVQPVGSPLSLECTVEGTSNPNLYWYRQAAGRGLQLLFYSVGIGQISSEVPQNLSASRPQDRQFILSSKKLLLSDSGFYLCAGGRAGGNEQFFGPGTRLTVL.

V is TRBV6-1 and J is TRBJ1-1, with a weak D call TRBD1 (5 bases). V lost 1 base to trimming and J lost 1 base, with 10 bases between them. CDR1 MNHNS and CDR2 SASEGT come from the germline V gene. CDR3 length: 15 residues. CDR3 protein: CASSEGGSKNTEAFF. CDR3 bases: TGTGCCAGCAGTGAAGGGGGCTCGAAGAACACTGAAGCTTTCTTT.